The clone carrying this TCR beta chain has at least ten counts. Its matching antigen is unknown. This sample is part of a study of human T cells and chemical hapten exposure. Trimming shortened V by 5 bases and J by 0 bases, and 12 bases separated the two germline ends. The CDR3 spans 14 residues. Germline lookup yields CDR1 SQVTM and CDR2 ANQGSEA. The time point here: pre-sensitization, week 0. Documented treatment: therapeutic diphenylcyclopropenone sensitization with weekly scalp DPC. Each donor was an alopecia patient between 18 and 70 years of age who qualified for DPC. One entry per CDR3 protein, called by TCRdb with MiXCR from the RACE reads. The sample carries over 300,000 distinct CDR3 sequences, roughly 5% recorded once. Notes on the study in general: TCRs above 1 in 1000 frequency did not change with DPC sensitization.

J is TRBJ2-3 and V is TRBV29-1; weak D call: TRBD1 (5 bases). Sequenced material: whole blood, taken in connection with sensitization to the hapten diphenylcyclopropenone (DPC). The source of this sequence is a woman aged 50 to 60 with alopecia areata. Some clones in this sample may be carry-over from other donors' samples. CDR3 DNA: TGCAGCGTTTTACCACAGGAGAGCACAGATACGCAGTATTTT. It codes for CSVLPQESTDTQYF.